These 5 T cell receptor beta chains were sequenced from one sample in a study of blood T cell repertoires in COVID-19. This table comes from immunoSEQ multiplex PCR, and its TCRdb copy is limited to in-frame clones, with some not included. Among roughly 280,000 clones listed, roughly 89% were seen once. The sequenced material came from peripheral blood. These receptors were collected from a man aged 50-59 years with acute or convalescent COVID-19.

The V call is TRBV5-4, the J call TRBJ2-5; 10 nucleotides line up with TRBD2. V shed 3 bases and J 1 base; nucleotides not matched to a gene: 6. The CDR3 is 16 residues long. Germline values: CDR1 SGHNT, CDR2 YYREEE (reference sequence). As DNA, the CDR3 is TGTGCCAGCAGCTCCCCCCTAGCGGGGGCCCAAGAGACCCAGTACTTC. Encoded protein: CASSSPLAGAQETQYF.

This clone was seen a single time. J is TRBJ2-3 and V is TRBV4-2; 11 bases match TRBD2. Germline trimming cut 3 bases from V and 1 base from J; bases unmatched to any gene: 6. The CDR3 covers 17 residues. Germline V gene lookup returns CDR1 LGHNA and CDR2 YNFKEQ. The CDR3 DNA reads TGTGCCAGCAGCCAGGCCGGACTAGCGGGCCGCACAGATACGCAGTATTTT. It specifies CASSQAGLAGRTDTQYF.

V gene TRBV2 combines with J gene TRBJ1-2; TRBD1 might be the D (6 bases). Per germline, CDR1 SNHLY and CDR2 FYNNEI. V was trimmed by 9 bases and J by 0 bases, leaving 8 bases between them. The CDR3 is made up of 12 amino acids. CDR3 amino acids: CARWTANYGYTF. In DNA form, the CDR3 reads TGTGCCAGGTGGACAGCTAACTATGGCTACACCTTC.

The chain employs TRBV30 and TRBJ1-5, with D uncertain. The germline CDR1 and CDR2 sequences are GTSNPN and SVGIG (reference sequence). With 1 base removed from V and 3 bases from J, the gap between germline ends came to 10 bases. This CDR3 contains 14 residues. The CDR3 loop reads CAWSGQVFNQPQHF. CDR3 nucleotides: TGTGCCTGGAGTGGCCAGGTTTTCAATCAGCCCCAGCATTTT. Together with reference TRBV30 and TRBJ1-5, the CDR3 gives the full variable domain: SQTIHQWPATLVQPVGSPLSLECTVEGTSNPNLYWYRQAAGRGLQLLFYSVGIGQISSEVPQNLSASRPQDRQFILSSKKLLLSDSGFYLCAWSGQVFNQPQHFGDGTRLSIL.

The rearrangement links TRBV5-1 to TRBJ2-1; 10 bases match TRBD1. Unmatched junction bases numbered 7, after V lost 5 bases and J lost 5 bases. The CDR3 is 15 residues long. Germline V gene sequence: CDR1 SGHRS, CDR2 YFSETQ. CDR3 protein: CASSRGGTGDNEQFF. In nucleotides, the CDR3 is TGCGCCAGCAGTCGCGGCGGGACAGGGGACAATGAGCAGTTCTTC.